This T cell receptor (beta chain) was sequenced in a study of neurological immune-mediated disorders. Study-wide results and caveats: Phylogenetic grouping assigned the repertoires of 18 of 34 multiple sclerosis patients to a single related-CDR3 cluster, representing a possible signature.

Trimming cost V 0 bases and J 4 bases, with 9 bases left between them. Germline CDR1 and CDR2: DFQATT and SNEGSKA (reference sequence). There are 13 residues in the CDR3. With 10-nucleotide random UMIs, 5'RACE was used to make the cDNA. TCRdb processed the 5' RACE reads anew with MiXCR; each CDR3 protein has one entry. The sample yields approximately 90,000 distinct CDR3 sequences, roughly 4% seen once. There are many counts of this clonotype. Its cognate antigen is unknown. V gene TRBV20-1 combines with J gene TRBJ1-1, with unresolved D. The TCR sequence derives from a woman aged 18 to 35 with multiple sclerosis. The sample taken for sequencing was PBMCs. CDR3 nucleotide sequence: TGCAGTGCTAGAGATTGGCGGGCCACTGAAGCTTTCTTT. As protein: CSARDWRATEAFF.